This TCR beta chain is from a study of response to subunit inactivated influenza vaccine. This clonotype was counted between two and nine times. Antigen unknown. Germline CDR1 is MDHEN and CDR2 is SYDVKM. Trimming left V 5 bases short and J 0 bases short, with 11 bases between. The CDR3 contains 16 residues. The study's findings and limits: That few new T cells are recruited by each seasonal influenza vaccination was the authors' suggestion.

TCRdb redid the calling of the RT-PCR reads with MiXCR, one entry per CDR3 protein. The sample records about 780,000 distinct CDR3 sequences, less than 20% being singletons. The chain links TRBV28 to TRBJ2-6; D is undetermined. The material sequenced was PBMCs from blood, taken about 5 days after vaccination. The sequence was collected from a middle-aged man who received an inactivated influenza vaccine. CDR3 region: CASSPLIHSGANVLTF. The CDR3 nucleotides read TGTGCCAGCAGTCCTCTGATACACTCTGGGGCCAACGTCCTGACTTTC.